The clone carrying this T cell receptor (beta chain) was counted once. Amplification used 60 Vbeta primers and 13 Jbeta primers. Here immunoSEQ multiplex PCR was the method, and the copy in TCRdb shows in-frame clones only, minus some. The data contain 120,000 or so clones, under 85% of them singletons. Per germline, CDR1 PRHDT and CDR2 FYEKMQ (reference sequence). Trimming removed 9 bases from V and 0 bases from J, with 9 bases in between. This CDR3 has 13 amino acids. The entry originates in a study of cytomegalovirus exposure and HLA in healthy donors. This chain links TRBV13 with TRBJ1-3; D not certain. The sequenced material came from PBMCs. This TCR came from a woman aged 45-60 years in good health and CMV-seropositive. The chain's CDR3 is CASNQFSGNTIYF. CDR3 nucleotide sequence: TGTGCCAGTAATCAGTTCTCTGGAAACACCATATATTTT. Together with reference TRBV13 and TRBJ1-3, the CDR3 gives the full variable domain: AAGVIQSPRHLIKEKRETATLKCYPIPRHDTVYWYQQGPGQDPQFLISFYEKMQSDKGSIPDRFSAQQFSDYHSELNMSSLELGDSALYFCASNQFSGNTIYFGEGSWLTVV.